Below are 17 T cell receptor beta chains sequenced from a single sample in a study of shared clonotypes between healthy human individuals. Produced via immunoSEQ multiplex PCR; TCRdb's table is partial and in-frame only. Altogether under 2,000,000 clones are present, around 96% being singletons, with the ten largest covering approximately 1.2%. Naive CD8 cells lacked CD45RO and underwent positive selection for CCR7, leaving out terminally differentiated effector memory CD45RA+ cells. Specimen: naive CD8+ T cells sorted from blood. Receptors were obtained from a man aged 18 to 30 in good health.

The chain employs TRBV6-6 and TRBJ2-4, with TRBD1 identical over 7 bases. V trimming: 5 bases; J trimming: 8 bases; junction bases outside the gene matches: 9. The CDR3 contains 14 residues. Germline loops: CDR1 MNHNY, CDR2 SVGAGI (reference sequence). In DNA, the CDR3 is TGTGCCAGCAGTCCCGGACAAGGGGGCGACATTCAGTACTTC. It codes for CASSPGQGGDIQYF.

This sequence joins TRBV7-9 and TRBJ2-5, with D perhaps assigned TRBD1 or TRBD2 (6 bases each). Germline V gives CDR1 SEHNR, CDR2 FQNEAQ (reference sequence). Trimming pared 1 base from V and 4 bases from J, leaving 10 bases between. The length of the CDR3 is 14 residues. This CDR3 reads CASSLDRGPETQYF. CDR3 sequence (DNA): TGTGCCAGCAGCTTAGACCGGGGGCCAGAGACCCAGTACTTC.

The CDR3 DNA reads TGTGCCAGCAGTTTAATACAGGGACCCTACGAGCAGTACTTC. This gives the protein CASSLIQGPYEQYF. The J gene is TRBJ2-7, the V gene TRBV27; perhaps TRBD1 as D (6 bases). Trimming took off 2 bases at V and 2 bases at J, with 10 bases between the two ends. Germline V gene lookup returns CDR1 MNHEY and CDR2 SMNVEV (reference sequence). The CDR3 consists of 14 residues.

The chain has TRBV7-2 and TRBJ2-1; 13 nucleotides line up with TRBD2. V lost 5 bases, J lost 2 bases, and 6 bases stayed unmatched. This CDR3 is 17 amino acids long. Germline CDR1 reads SGHTA; CDR2 reads FQGNSA. In DNA form, the CDR3 reads TGTGCCAGCAGCGCCCGGACTAGCGGGGGCCCCTACAATGAGCAGTTCTTC. It encodes CASSARTSGGPYNEQFF.

V gene TRBV28 combines with J gene TRBJ1-2; possibly TRBD1 for D (5 bases). CDR3 size: 14 residues. V lost 6 bases to trimming and J lost 4 bases, with 15 bases between them. Germline-derived CDR1 and CDR2 are MDHEN and SYDVKM. This chain's CDR3 is CASSPAWQGYGYTF. In DNA form, the CDR3 reads TGTGCCAGCAGCCCCGCCTGGCAGGGCTATGGCTACACCTTC.

This chain joins TRBV27 and TRBJ2-1, with D perhaps being TRBD1 or TRBD2 (6 bases each). Germline CDR1 and CDR2: MNHEY and SMNVEV (reference sequence). This CDR3 spans 14 amino acids. Trimming took 1 base from V and 8 from J, leaving 12 bases between them. The CDR3 sequence: CASSLWGADDEQFF. The DNA of the CDR3 is TGTGCCAGCAGTTTATGGGGGGCGGACGATGAGCAGTTCTTC.

The genes are TRBV12-5 and TRBJ2-7; D might be TRBD1 or TRBD2, each matching 5 bases. Germline assignment: CDR1 LGHNT and CDR2 FRNRAP. V was cut by 5 bases and J by 3 bases, with 14 bases left in between. The CDR3 has 14 residues. CDR3 protein: CASGRFGASYEQYF. In DNA form, the CDR3 reads TGTGCTAGTGGTCGATTCGGGGCTAGCTACGAGCAGTACTTC.

The rearrangement uses TRBV11-2 and TRBJ2-5, with unresolved D. Trimming pared 1 base from V and 4 bases from J, leaving 10 bases between. The germline V gene encodes CDR1 SGHAT and CDR2 FQNNGV. The CDR3 loop spans 14 amino acids. CDR3 bases: TGTGCCAGCAGCTTAGTCGGGTCTACAGAGACCCAGTACTTC. Encoded protein: CASSLVGSTETQYF.

This chain joins TRBV13 and TRBJ1-1; 7 nucleotides line up with TRBD1. The CDR3 runs to 14 residues. Germline values: CDR1 PRHDT, CDR2 FYEKMQ (reference sequence). Trimming cost V 5 bases and J 3 bases; bases outside gene matches: 6. The CDR3 region has the DNA TGTGCCAGCAGCCCCCGACAGGGCTACACTGAAGCTTTCTTT. This translates into CASSPRQGYTEAFF.

This sequence joins TRBV20-1 and TRBJ1-1; 7 positions agree with TRBD1. After removal of 6 bases from V and 10 bases from J, the junction contained 5 bases not matched to a gene. Germline assignment: CDR1 DFQATT and CDR2 SNEGSKA (reference sequence). The CDR3 is made up of 10 amino acids. CDR3 in amino acids: CSALGQRAFF. The CDR3 region has the DNA TGCAGTGCCCTGGGACAGAGAGCTTTCTTT.

This CDR3 is CASSRGGYEQYF. Written as DNA, the CDR3 is TGTGCCAGCAGCCGGGGGGGCTACGAGCAGTACTTC. The chain combines TRBV7-8 with TRBJ2-7; 8 nucleotides align to TRBD2. The junction had 0 bases not matched to a gene; V was cut back by 5 bases and J by 3 bases. This CDR3 spans 12 amino acids. Germline V gene sequence: CDR1 SGHVS, CDR2 FQNEAQ.

The chain has TRBV28 and TRBJ2-2; TRBD1 matches at 7 bases. With V trimmed by 7 bases and J by 6 bases, 11 bases remained unmatched. The CDR3 consists of 15 residues. CDR1 is MDHEN and CDR2 is SYDVKM in the germline V gene. For the CDR3, the DNA is TGTGCCAGCATTGGATCCGAGACAGGGCCCGGGGAGCTGTTTTTT. This translates into CASIGSETGPGELFF.

The table lists this clone with a count of one. V and J are TRBV11-2 and TRBJ2-6; D is undetermined. The length of the CDR3 is 19 residues. Deletions cut 4 bases from V and 4 bases from J, with 23 bases between. The germline V gene encodes CDR1 SGHAT and CDR2 FQNNGV. The chain's CDR3 is CASSSVRDTPPRGANVLTF. In DNA, the CDR3 is TGTGCCAGCAGCTCAGTTCGCGACACCCCTCCGCGGGGGGCCAACGTCCTGACTTTC.

The chain recombines TRBV27 with TRBJ2-7; 7 nucleotides line up with TRBD1. V lost 2 bases and J lost 2; bases outside the gene matches: 9. The germline CDR1 and CDR2 sequences are MNHEY and SMNVEV (reference sequence). The CDR3 totals 16 residues. The CDR3 sequence is CASSLSTQGTPYEQYF. The CDR3, as DNA: TGTGCCAGCAGTTTAAGTACACAGGGGACACCCTACGAGCAGTACTTC.

This chain connects TRBV12-2 to TRBJ2-2; the D segment call TRBD1 is taken from the table without a DNA check. TRBV12-2 corresponds to a pseudogene. CDR3 length: 15 amino acids. Written as DNA, the CDR3 is TGTGCAAGTCGCTTAGCCGTTCCATACAGGGTTAGGCTGTTTTTT. Translating it yields CASRLAVPYRVRLFF.

The V and J genes are TRBV6-1 and TRBJ2-7, with 7 bases fitting TRBD1. Germline trimming cut 3 bases from V and 2 bases from J; bases unmatched to any gene: 4. CDR1 MNHNS and CDR2 SASEGT come from the germline V gene. This CDR3 has 14 residues. In nucleotides, the CDR3 is TGTGCCAGCAGTGACGTGCAGGGGGCCTACGAGCAGTACTTC. Protein: CASSDVQGAYEQYF.

With respect to this clone: In the same sample, other DNA sequences code for this CDR3. The rearrangement uses TRBV7-9 and TRBJ2-7; a possible D gene is TRBD2 (5 bases). The CDR3 length is 12 residues. V gave up 4 bases and J gave up 3 bases, with 7 bases separating them. Germline V lookup: CDR1 SEHNR, CDR2 FQNEAQ (reference sequence). CDR3 nucleotides: TGTGCCAGCAGCTCCGGGGTCTACGAGCAGTACTTC. It yields the protein CASSSGVYEQYF.